This T cell receptor (beta chain) was sequenced during a study of T-cell reconstitution after alpha-beta-depleted transplantation in children. Library preparation (for TCRbeta) was performed with unique molecular identifiers. Each CDR3 protein is one row after TCRdb ran MiXCR on the PCR reads. The sample holds about 300,000 distinct CDR3 sequences, around a tenth seen once. At least ten counts were recorded for this clonotype. Its antigen is unknown. This CDR3 region has 17 residues. V lost 5 bases and J 0 bases, leaving 20 bases between the germline ends. Germline loops: CDR1 MDHEN, CDR2 SYDVKM. Study outcomes and limitations: When one year had passed after transplant, most T-cell counts and diversity came from newly produced T cells.

The genes are TRBV28 and TRBJ2-7; tentative D call: TRBD2 (5 bases). The sequence was obtained from a boy under two years old with acute myeloid leukemia, due to receive a stem cell transplant. Here the sequenced sample was PBMCs, taken before TCRalphabeta/CD19-depleted stem cell transplant. CDR3 protein: CASSLSGLFPYSYEQYF. In nucleotides, the CDR3 is TGTGCCAGCAGTCTTTCCGGACTGTTTCCTTACTCCTACGAGCAGTACTTC.